This is a list of T cell receptor beta chains from one sample in a study of control samples from healthy donors and cancer patients. Generated by immunoSEQ multiplex PCR, the TCRdb table keeps only in-frame clones and is missing some. Found here are 150,000 to 200,000 clones, 85% to 95% of them singletons; the top ten hold roughly 1.3%. The sample comprised blood. The origin of the receptors is a young man in good health. Each CDR3 is given with its conserved first and last residue. Each record gives: clone size, J gene, V gene, D gene, CDR3 DNA, CDR3 protein. A D gene is named only where the DNA matches it firmly. The listing skips clone size in some rows; elsewhere it reads once, few, many or a size class.

- | TRBJ1-2 | TRBV7-9 | - | TGTGCCAGCAGCTTACAAATCGGCTACACCTTC | CASSLQIGYTF
- | TRBJ1-6 | TRBV21-1 | - | TGTGCCAGCAGCAGGCCTAGACAGGGGGCACTTTCCCCCTCACCCCTCCACTTT | CASSRPRQGALSPSPLHF
- | TRBJ1-1 | TRBV27 | - | TGTGCCAGCAGTTTACAGGGATGGAGCACTGAAGCTTTCTTT | CASSLQGWSTEAFF
- | TRBJ1-1 | TRBV10-3 | - | TGTGCCATCAGTGAGTCGACCCCCTACACTGAAGCTTTCTTT | CAISESTPYTEAFF
- | TRBJ2-1 | TRBV5-1 | - | TGCGCCAGCAGCTTGGAGGGTGGCGGGACCTCCAGAGAGCAGTTCTTC | CASSLEGGGTSREQFF
- | TRBJ1-6 | TRBV30 | TRBD1 | TGTGCCTGGAGTAGACTCGTCCCGGGACAGGCGAGCTCCTATAATTCACCCCTCCACTTT | CAWSRLVPGQASSYNSPLHF
- | TRBJ2-4 | TRBV27 | TRBD1 | TGTGCCAGCAGTCGTTTGGGACAGGGCAAAAACATTCAGTACTTC | CASSRLGQGKNIQYF
- | TRBJ2-3 | TRBV5-6 | - | TGTGCCAGCAGCTTGGAGGCAGATACGCAGTATTTT | CASSLEADTQYF
- | TRBJ2-1 | TRBV7-2 | - | TGTGCCAGCAGCCTCCGCATTGGGGAAGACGCCAGGAGGTCGCAGTTCTTC | CASSLRIGEDARRSQFF
- | TRBJ1-3 | TRBV11-2 | TRBD1 | TGTGCTAGCAGCTCCGACAGGGGGAACACCATATATTTT | CASSSDRGNTIYF
once | TRBJ1-1 | TRBV10-3 | - | TGTGCCACCTCGAAGGAGAGTAACACTGAAGCTTTCTTT | CATSKESNTEAFF
- | TRBJ1-6 | TRBV25-1 | - | TGTGCCAGCAGTGGACAGAATTCACCCCTCCACTTT | CASSGQNSPLHF
- | TRBJ2-1 | TRBV5-4 | TRBD1 | TGTGCCAGCAGCACCGACCCGGGACAGGGGGCTTGGGAGCAGTTCTTC | CASSTDPGQGAWEQFF
- | TRBJ1-1 | TRBV29-1 | - | TGCAGCGTTGCCGAGGTGTACACTGAAGCTTTCTTT | CSVAEVYTEAFF
- | TRBJ1-1 | TRBV12-3/TRBV12-4 | - | TGTGCCAGCACCCCGGGTGAATACACTGAAGCTTTCTTT | CASTPGEYTEAFF
- | TRBJ1-2 | TRBV3-1/TRBV3-2 | - | TGTGCCAGCAGCCAGAGATTAGGGATTGGCTACACCTTC | CASSQRLGIGYTF
- | TRBJ2-7 | TRBV13 | TRBD1 | TGTGCCAGCAGCTACCGGGACAGGGGTAACGAGCAGTACTTC | CASSYRDRGNEQYF
- | TRBJ2-1 | TRBV7-9 | - | TGTGCCAGCAGCTTAGGGCGGGGATGGGGCGGAGGTGAGGATGAGCAGTTCTTC | CASSLGRGWGGGEDEQFF
- | TRBJ1-1 | TRBV10-3 | - | TGTGCCATCAGTGAGTCAACAGGGCTGAAAGCTTTCTTT | CAISESTGLKAFF
- | TRBJ1-5 | TRBV28 | TRBD1 | TGTGCCAGCAGTTTTAGGGACAGGTCTTATCAGCCCCAGCATTTT | CASSFRDRSYQPQHF
- | TRBJ2-5 | TRBV12-3/TRBV12-4 | - | TGTGCCAGCAGGGACCGTTGGACCCAGTACTTC | CASRDRWTQYF
once | TRBJ1-1 | TRBV5-4 | - | TGTGCCAGCAGCTCCCGGGGGGGGGAGAACACTGAAGCTTTCTTT | CASSSRGGENTEAFF
- | TRBJ1-4 | TRBV5-1 | - | TGCGCCAGCAGCCCGGACCTTTTATCCGCACTACGGGTTGAAAAACTGTTTTTT | CASSPDLLSALRVEKLFF
- | TRBJ2-3 | TRBV21-1 | - | TGTGCCAGCAGCAATACGTCGCCAGGGTTGACAGATACGCAGTATTTT | CASSNTSPGLTDTQYF
- | TRBJ2-3 | TRBV5-1 | - | TGCGCCAGCAGCTTGGCTCAGGGCCCAGATACGCAGTATTTT | CASSLAQGPDTQYF
- | TRBJ1-5 | TRBV3-1/TRBV3-2 | - | TGTGCCAGCAGCCAGGGAACATTTAGCAATCAGCCCCAGCATTTT | CASSQGTFSNQPQHF
- | TRBJ2-1 | TRBV27 | TRBD2 | TGTGCCAGCAGTCTCTCGGGACTAGCGGTAAGCTCCTACAATGAGCAGTTCTTC | CASSLSGLAVSSYNEQFF
- | TRBJ2-7 | TRBV28 | - | TGTGCCAGCAGTTTAGGAGGGGGTGTTTCCTACGAGCAGTACTTC | CASSLGGGVSYEQYF
- | TRBJ2-7 | TRBV5-1 | TRBD1 | TGCGCCAGCAGCTTGGAGACCCCCGGGACAGGGAACTCCTACGAGCAGTACTTC | CASSLETPGTGNSYEQYF
- | TRBJ2-1 | TRBV7-9 | - | TGTGCCAGCAGCTTAACCAATGAGCAGTTCTTC | CASSLTNEQFF
- | TRBJ1-6 | TRBV6-4 | - | TGTGCCAGCAGTGACAGGGATAATTCACCCCTCCACTTT | CASSDRDNSPLHF
once | TRBJ2-3 | TRBV5-4 | TRBD2 | TGTGCCAGCAGCGGTAGGACTAGCGGGGGGGGAAGCACAGATACGCAGTATTTT | CASSGRTSGGGSTDTQYF
- | TRBJ2-5 | TRBV7-2 | TRBD2 | TGTGCCAGCAGCTCTCTCAGGGCTAGCGGAAAAGAGACCCAGTACTTC | CASSSLRASGKETQYF
once | TRBJ2-7 | TRBV10-2 | TRBD2 | TGCGCCAGCAGTGGACTAGCGGGAGGCTACGAGCAGTACTTC | CASSGLAGGYEQYF
- | TRBJ1-5 | TRBV28 | - | TGTGCCAGCAGTTTAACAGGTCCCAATCAGCCCCAGCATTTT | CASSLTGPNQPQHF
- | TRBJ2-3 | TRBV10-2 | - | TGCGCCAGCACTGACCCCACAGATACGCAGTATTTT | CASTDPTDTQYF
- | TRBJ2-7 | TRBV5-1 | TRBD2 | TGCGCCAGCAGCAGGAGCGGGAGCTCCTACGAGCAGTACTTC | CASSRSGSSYEQYF
- | TRBJ2-3 | TRBV14 | TRBD2 | TGTGCCAGCAGCACCCAACTAGCGGGAACAGATACGCAGTATTTT | CASSTQLAGTDTQYF
- | TRBJ1-6 | TRBV30 | - | TGTGCCTGGAGGGGGGAGAATAATTCACCCCTCCACTTT | CAWRGENNSPLHF
- | TRBJ2-7 | TRBV30 | - | TGTGCCTGGAGTCCCACCGGGTCAAAACTCTACGAGCAGTACTTC | CAWSPTGSKLYEQYF
- | TRBJ2-7 | TRBV5-6 | - | TGTGCCAGCAGCTCCATCGTGGAGGCTCCCTACGAGCAGTACTTC | CASSSIVEAPYEQYF
- | TRBJ2-7 | TRBV11-2 | - | TGTGCCAGCAGCATCAGCTACGAGCAGTACTTC | CASSISYEQYF
- | TRBJ1-2 | TRBV5-6 | TRBD1 | TGTGCCAGCAGCCTGACAGGGGTGCACTATGGCTACACCTTC | CASSLTGVHYGYTF
- | TRBJ1-3 | TRBV15 | - | TGTGCCACCAGCGAGGGCACCTCTGGAAACACCATATATTTT | CATSEGTSGNTIYF